One sample yielded the 2 T cell receptor beta chains listed below, sequenced in a study of T cells in Graves' hyperthyroidism and ophthalmopathy. Amplification of TCR beta CDR3 regions used RNA as the template. First-round RT-PCR with HTBI primers amplified the TCR CDR3 region. From the multiplex PCR reads, TCRdb called clonotypes with MiXCR, one entry per CDR3 protein. Of 540,000 or so distinct CDR3 sequences in the sample, about 15% are singletons; the top ten hold around 7.3%. What was sequenced was blood. These receptors all come from a woman in her 30s with Graves' hyperthyroidism.

The chain couples TRBV9 to TRBJ2-7; 7 nucleotides line up with TRBD2. The CDR3 loop spans 17 amino acids. The junction had 15 bases not matched to a gene; V was cut back by 3 bases and J by 3 bases. Per germline, CDR1 SGDLS and CDR2 YYNGEE. The CDR3 region is CASSEGLAAKNFYEQYF. As DNA, the CDR3 is TGTGCCAGCAGCGAGGGGCTAGCGGCGAAGAATTTCTACGAGCAGTACTTC.

This rearrangement joins TRBV7-6 to TRBJ2-3; a possible D gene is TRBD2 (7 bases). Trimming stripped 7 bases from V and 6 bases from J, with 20 bases between. The CDR3 runs 15 residues. Germline assignment: CDR1 SGHVS and CDR2 FNYEAQ. This CDR3 is CASTPMGGGADTQYF. CDR3 DNA: TGTGCCAGCACTCCTATGGGGGGGGGCGCGGATACGCAGTATTTT.